This entry lists 20 T cell receptor beta chains sequenced from one sample in a study of Tregs in tolerant kidney transplant recipients. Here immunoSEQ multiplex PCR was the method, and the copy in TCRdb shows in-frame clones only, minus some. The repertoire holds approximately 69,000 clones, with approximately 88% as singletons. The specimen was CD4+ T cells from blood, collected before the transplant. The source of these receptors is a human donor who received a combined kidney and bone marrow transplant.

The chain employs TRBV27 and TRBJ1-5, with unresolved D. CDR3 length: 14 residues. The germline V gene has CDR1 MNHEY and CDR2 SMNVEV (reference sequence). V was trimmed by 3 bases and J by 5 bases, leaving 11 bases between them. CDR3: CASSLGRWDQPQHF. For the CDR3, the DNA is TGTGCCAGCAGTTTGGGGAGATGGGATCAGCCCCAGCATTTT.

The rearrangement uses TRBV4-1 and TRBJ1-4, with 7 positions matching TRBD1. Germline CDR1 is MGHRA and CDR2 is YSYEKL. V lost 0 bases, J lost 5 bases, and 9 bases stayed unmatched. The CDR3 is made up of 17 amino acids. CDR3 sequence reads: CASSQDLGGRQNEKLFF. CDR3 in DNA: TGCGCCAGCAGCCAAGATTTAGGGGGCCGCCAGAATGAAAAACTGTTTTTT.

The chain links TRBV6-5 to TRBJ2-7; D is unresolved. The germline V gene has CDR1 MNHEY and CDR2 SVGAGI. Deletions cut 0 bases from V and 0 bases from J, with 6 bases between. The CDR3 runs to 14 residues. The CDR3 protein is CASSYSDNSYEQYF. CDR3 DNA sequence: TGTGCCAGCAGTTACTCCGACAACTCCTACGAGCAGTACTTC.

J is TRBJ2-7 and V is TRBV28; TRBD2 agrees at 9 bases. Unmatched junction bases numbered 19, after V lost 6 bases and J lost 4 bases. The CDR3 is 18 residues long. Germline-derived CDR1 and CDR2 are MDHEN and SYDVKM. CDR3: CASSNQAGGISLTYEQYF. DNA of the CDR3: TGTGCCAGCAGCAATCAAGCGGGAGGAATCTCCCTTACTTACGAGCAGTACTTC.

The rearrangement links TRBV27 to TRBJ2-5; 7 bases line up with TRBD2. Germline values: CDR1 MNHEY, CDR2 SMNVEV (reference sequence). This CDR3 comprises 15 residues. The J segment lost 2 bases and the V segment lost 2 bases, leaving 5 bases of the junction unmatched. As DNA, the CDR3 is TGTGCCAGCAGTTTACGGCTAGCGGTTCAAGAGACCCAGTACTTC. This gives the protein CASSLRLAVQETQYF.

The chain is built from TRBV6-5 and TRBJ1-2; D call uncertain. V lost 5 bases and J 8 bases, leaving 9 bases between the germline ends. CDR1 and CDR2 from the germline V gene are MNHEY and SVGAGI. CDR3 length equals 11 residues. The CDR3 coding sequence is TGTGCCAGCAGTCCCCGCGGCGGCTACACCTTC. As protein: CASSPRGGYTF.

The chain recombines TRBV27 with TRBJ2-3; TRBD2 matches 13 bases. After removal of 6 bases from V and 0 bases from J, the junction contained 9 bases not matched to a gene. Germline-derived CDR1 and CDR2 are MNHEY and SMNVEV (reference sequence). CDR3 length: 18 residues. The CDR3 reads CASSGPGLAGPSTDTQYF. CDR3 sequence (DNA): TGTGCCAGCAGCGGCCCGGGACTAGCGGGACCTAGCACAGATACGCAGTATTTT.

The chain links TRBV6-5 to TRBJ2-7; 10 nucleotides line up with TRBD2. This CDR3 has 15 amino acids. Germline CDR1 MNHEY, CDR2 SVGAGI. Unmatched junction bases numbered 9, after V lost 5 bases and J lost 5 bases. In DNA, the CDR3 is TGTGCCAGCAGTCCCCTAGCGGGAGATGCGAACGAGCAGTACTTC. It yields the protein CASSPLAGDANEQYF.

This chain connects TRBV5-1 to TRBJ2-7; maybe TRBD2 (6 bases). This CDR3 contains 13 residues. Germline CDR1 and CDR2: SGHRS and YFSETQ. Trimming left V 1 base short and J 6 bases short, with 11 bases between. CDR3 nucleotides: TGCGCCAGCAGCTTGATTTCGGGGGTCGAGCAGTACTTC. Protein sequence: CASSLISGVEQYF.

The chain carries TRBV6-4 and TRBJ1-1; no definite D call. With 6 bases removed from V and 7 bases from J, the gap between germline ends came to 12 bases. CDR1 is MRHNA, CDR2 SNTAGT, per germline. CDR3 length equals 12 residues. This CDR3 reads CASRGEGYEAFF. In DNA, the CDR3 is TGTGCCAGCAGGGGTGAGGGTTATGAAGCTTTCTTT.

The rearrangement uses TRBV28 and TRBJ2-1, with D maybe TRBD1 (5 bases). The germline CDR1 and CDR2 sequences are MDHEN and SYDVKM. The CDR3 sequence is 12 residues long. Between the trimmed V and J ends, which lost 2 bases and 11 bases, there was a span of 10 bases. CDR3 loop: CASSLRDSKQFF. For the CDR3, the DNA is TGTGCCAGCAGTTTACGAGACAGCAAGCAGTTCTTC.

The chain uses TRBV11-1 and TRBJ2-5; 7 positions match TRBD1. CDR1 is SGHAT and CDR2 is FQDESV in the germline V gene (reference sequence). V shed 3 bases, J shed 1 base, and the junction held 2 bases outside the gene matches. The CDR3 length is 14 residues. The DNA of the CDR3 is TGTGCCAGCAGCTTCGGGACAGCCCAAGAGACCCAGTACTTC. Its protein is CASSFGTAQETQYF.

This clone was counted between two and nine times. J is TRBJ2-2 and V is TRBV5-4; 12 nucleotides agree with TRBD1. Germline V gene lookup returns CDR1 SGHNT and CDR2 YYREEE (reference sequence). The V and J ends lost 4 bases and 7 bases, in that order; junction bases with no gene match: 5. This CDR3 region has 15 residues. The chain's CDR3 is CASSRGQGAHGELFF. The CDR3 bases are TGTGCCAGCAGCCGGGGACAGGGGGCGCACGGGGAGCTGTTTTTT.

The J gene is TRBJ1-5, the V gene TRBV2; D is unresolved. Germline V CDR1 and CDR2: SNHLY, FYNNEI. The CDR3 covers 13 residues. V was cut by 7 bases and J by 6 bases, with 13 bases left in between. The CDR3 loop reads CASKLVIPQPQHF. CDR3 nucleotides: TGTGCCAGCAAACTTGTCATCCCTCAGCCCCAGCATTTT.

CDR3 protein: CASSSGRTGGNEKLFF. Written as DNA, the CDR3 is TGCGCCAGCAGCTCGGGGCGGACAGGCGGGAATGAAAAACTGTTTTTT. J is TRBJ1-4 and V is TRBV5-1, with TRBD1 matching 7 bases. The CDR3 runs 16 residues. Germline V gene data show CDR1 as SGHRS and CDR2 as YFSETQ. The trim removed 3 bases at V and 5 bases at J, leaving 10 bases unmatched. Filled out from reference TRBV5-1 and TRBJ1-4, the complete variable domain reads KAGVTQTPRYLIKTRGQQVTLSCSPISGHRSVSWYQQTPGQGLQFLFEYFSETQRNKGNFPGRFSGRQFSNSRSEMNVSTLELGDSALYLCASSSGRTGGNEKLFFGSGTQLSVL.

This clone was observed a handful of times. The rearrangement links TRBV5-1 to TRBJ2-7, with 7 bases aligning to TRBD1. The CDR3 runs 14 residues. Germline V gene lookup returns CDR1 SGHRS and CDR2 YFSETQ. Losses at the gene ends were 5 bases for V and 1 base for J; bases not matched to a gene: 6. The CDR3 region is CASSRATGSYEQYF. CDR3 DNA: TGCGCCAGCAGTCGCGCGACAGGGTCCTACGAGCAGTACTTC.

CDR3 nucleotide sequence: TGTGCCAGCAGTACCGTGGCGGGATATGGCGAGCAGTACTTC. Protein sequence: CASSTVAGYGEQYF. This chain joins TRBV28 and TRBJ2-7; a possible D gene is TRBD2 (6 bases). Trimming removed 5 bases from V and 6 bases from J, with 17 bases in between. Germline assignment: CDR1 MDHEN and CDR2 SYDVKM. CDR3 length: 14 residues.

This chain connects TRBV5-6 to TRBJ2-4; a weak D match, TRBD2 (6 bases). V shed 4 bases and J shed 4 bases, with 12 bases lying between them. Per germline, CDR1 SGHDT and CDR2 YYEEEE. The CDR3 length is 14 residues. DNA for the CDR3: TGTGCCAGCAGCCTTGGGACTCTAAAAAACATTCAGTACTTC. The encoded protein is CASSLGTLKNIQYF.

The chain joins TRBV5-6 to TRBJ2-5; D possibly corresponds to TRBD2 (5 bases). Trimming pared 4 bases from V and 0 bases from J, leaving 10 bases between. There are 14 residues in the CDR3. The germline CDR1 and CDR2 sequences are SGHDT and YYEEEE. The CDR3: CASSPTGYQETQYF. The CDR3, as DNA: TGTGCCAGCAGCCCAACGGGGTACCAAGAGACCCAGTACTTC.

V usage is TRBV9 and J usage is TRBJ2-2, with no clear D. The V gene's germline CDR1 is SGDLS and CDR2 YYNGEE. The V end was cut by 4 bases, the J end by 8 bases, with 18 bases between. There are 15 residues in the CDR3. The CDR3 loop is CASSLITGFSGELFF. The CDR3 DNA follows: TGTGCCAGCAGCCTTATAACGGGTTTTAGTGGGGAGCTGTTTTTT.